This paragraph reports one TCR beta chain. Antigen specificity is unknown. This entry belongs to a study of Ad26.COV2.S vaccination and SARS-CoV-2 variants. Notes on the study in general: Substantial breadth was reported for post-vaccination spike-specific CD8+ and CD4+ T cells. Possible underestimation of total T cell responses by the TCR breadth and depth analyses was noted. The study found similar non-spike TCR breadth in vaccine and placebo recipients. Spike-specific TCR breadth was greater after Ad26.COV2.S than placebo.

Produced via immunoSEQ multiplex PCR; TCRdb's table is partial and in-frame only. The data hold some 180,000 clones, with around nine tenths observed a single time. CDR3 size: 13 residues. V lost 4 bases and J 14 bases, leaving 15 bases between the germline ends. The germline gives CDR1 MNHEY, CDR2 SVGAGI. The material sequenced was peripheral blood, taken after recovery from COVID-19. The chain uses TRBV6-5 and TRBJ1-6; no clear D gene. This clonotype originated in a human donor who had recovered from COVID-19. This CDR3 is CASSLTGIQTLHF. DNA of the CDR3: TGTGCCAGCAGTTTAACGGGTATTCAAACCCTCCACTTT.